Given below is one TCR beta chain in context. The sample originates from a study of patients and donors after allogeneic stem cell transplantation. The V gene lost 0 bases and the J gene lost 0 bases, with 17 bases spanning the gap. This CDR3 has 18 amino acids. Germline loops: CDR1 SGHVT, CDR2 SQSDAQ. TCRdb processed the RT-PCR reads anew with MiXCR; each CDR3 protein has one entry. The sample has 400,000 to 500,000 distinct CDR3 sequences; around 16% are singletons. Sequencing was carried out using blood, either unsorted or a sorted T cell fraction (not recorded which). This TCR was recovered from a human donor who was either an allogeneic HSCT recipient or a stem cell or donor lymphocyte infusion donor (not recorded which). It is not recorded whose cells these are; they may come from a transplant donor. V usage is TRBV7-4 and J usage is TRBJ1-2; possible D gene TRBD1, 5 bases. CDR3 in amino acids: CASSLASGRQLPNYGYTF. The CDR3 DNA is TGTGCCAGCAGCTTAGCGTCAGGGAGACAACTTCCTAACTATGGCTACACCTTC.